Listed below are T cell receptor beta chains from one sample, sequenced in a study of blood T cell repertoires in COVID-19. Assay: immunoSEQ multiplex PCR; the TCRdb copy retains only in-frame clones and omits some. The sample includes around 25,000 clones, about four fifths of them seen just once. The sample consisted of peripheral blood. The source of these receptors is a man in his 70s with acute or convalescent COVID-19. CDR3s include the opening cysteine and the closing phenylalanine or tryptophan. D genes are given only for firm matches. Size is stated for part of the rows, as once, few or many counts, or as a class when the clone is expanded.

TRBJ2-1 | 15 | - | TRBD1 | TRBV15 | TGTGCCACCAGCAGGGCTGGACAGGGGGGATTTGAGCAGTTCTTC | CATSRAGQGGFEQFF
TRBJ2-5 | 15 | - | TRBD1 | TRBV7-2 | TGTGCCAGCAGCTTTCTCGACAGGGTAGGAGAGACCCAGTACTTC | CASSFLDRVGETQYF
TRBJ2-2 | 15 | - | TRBD2 | TRBV27 | TGTGCCAGCAGTCTGCTAGCGGGGAACACCGGGGAGCTGTTTTTT | CASSLLAGNTGELFF
TRBJ2-3 | 16 | - | TRBD2 | TRBV5-1 | TGCGCCAGCAGCTCCGATGGGACTAGCGGGTTAGATACGCAGTATTTT | CASSSDGTSGLDTQYF
TRBJ2-7 | 14 | - | - | TRBV5-6 | TGTGCCAGCAGCTTTCGGCGGGGCCCGGACGAGCAGTACTTC | CASSFRRGPDEQYF
TRBJ2-2 | 15 | - | TRBD1 | TRBV24-1 | TGTGCCACCAGTGATGCCGGGACAGTGACCGGGGAGCTGTTTTTT | CATSDAGTVTGELFF
TRBJ2-7 | 14 | - | - | TRBV21-1 | TGTGCCAGCAGCATCCCCGACAGGACCTACGAGCAGTACTTC | CASSIPDRTYEQYF
TRBJ1-1 | 16 | - | - | TRBV5-1 | TGCGCCAGCAGCTTGGGGGTAATGGGCAGTTCCACTGAAGCTTTCTTT | CASSLGVMGSSTEAFF
TRBJ2-3 | 15 | - | - | TRBV3-1/TRBV3-2 | TGTGCCAGCAGCCTCGGAGCGGTCGGGACAGATACGCAGTATTTT | CASSLGAVGTDTQYF
TRBJ1-5 | 13 | once | TRBD1 | TRBV27 | TGTGCCAGCAGTCACAGGGGTGATCAGCCCCAGCATTTT | CASSHRGDQPQHF
TRBJ1-6 | 14 | - | TRBD1 | TRBV5-4 | TGTGCCAGCAGCTACGACAGGGGCGTGTCACCCCTCCACTTT | CASSYDRGVSPLHF
TRBJ2-7 | 16 | - | TRBD2 | TRBV7-2 | TGTGCCAGCAGCTCCCAGCGCGCTAGCGGGACCTACGAGCAGTACTTC | CASSSQRASGTYEQYF
TRBJ2-1 | 16 | - | TRBD1 | TRBV24-1 | TGTGCCACCAGTCTCAGGGGGTTACCCGATTACAATGAGCAGTTCTTC | CATSLRGLPDYNEQFF
TRBJ1-5 | 16 | - | TRBD1 | TRBV27 | TGTGCCAGCAGTCCGACCGGGACAGAGAGCAATCAGCCCCAGCATTTT | CASSPTGTESNQPQHF
TRBJ2-3 | 11 | - | - | TRBV7-9 | TGTGCCAGCAGCCCCAGGGATACGCAGTATTTT | CASSPRDTQYF
TRBJ1-2 | 13 | once | TRBD1 | TRBV28 | TGTGCCAGCAGGAATCCAGGGACAGCGGGCTACACCTTC | CASRNPGTAGYTF
TRBJ2-7 | 15 | - | - | TRBV6-2/TRBV6-3 | TGTGCCAGCAGTTCCCCTCTTAGGGGGTCCTACGAGCAGTACTTC | CASSSPLRGSYEQYF
TRBJ2-2 | 14 | - | TRBD2 | TRBV6-4 | TGTGCCAGCAGTGTACTAGCGGGGGCCGGGGAGCTGTTTTTT | CASSVLAGAGELFF
TRBJ2-4 | 18 | once | TRBD1 | TRBV30 | TGTGCCTGGAGTCGCGGACAGGGAAGCGGCCAGAACAAAAACATTCAGTACTTC | CAWSRGQGSGQNKNIQYF
TRBJ1-4 | 14 | - | TRBD1 | TRBV4-2 | TGTGCCAGCAGCCAAGGACAGGGGCGTGAAAAACTGTTTTTT | CASSQGQGREKLFF
TRBJ2-5 | 16 | - | TRBD1 | TRBV19 | TGTGCCAGTAGTATCCAGGGGGCAGGGCGGGCAGAGACCCAGTACTTC | CASSIQGAGRAETQYF
TRBJ2-1 | 17 | - | - | TRBV5-6 | TGTGCCAGCATCTGGGGGATGGGGGCTCGGGACTACAATGAGCAGTTCTTC | CASIWGMGARDYNEQFF
TRBJ1-1 | 13 | - | - | TRBV12-3/TRBV12-4 | TGTGCCAGCAGTGGCTTTTTGGACACTGAAGCTTTCTTT | CASSGFLDTEAFF
TRBJ2-3 | 14 | - | - | TRBV10-1 | TGCGCCAGCTCGGGGGGCGTAAGCCTGGATACGCAGTATTTT | CASSGGVSLDTQYF
TRBJ2-3 | 12 | - | - | TRBV6-2/TRBV6-3 | TGTGCCAGCAGTCTCGACAGAGAGACGCAGTATTTT | CASSLDRETQYF
TRBJ1-5 | 15 | - | TRBD1 | TRBV19 | TGTGCCAGTAATCGACAGGGGGAAGGCAATCAGCCCCAGCATTTT | CASNRQGEGNQPQHF
TRBJ1-3 | 15 | - | - | TRBV3-1/TRBV3-2 | TGTGCCAGCAGCCGAAACAGGGTTACTGGAAACACCATATATTTT | CASSRNRVTGNTIYF
TRBJ2-7 | 16 | once | - | TRBV14 | TGTGCCAGCAGCCAAAGGCGGGACAGACCTGTTTACGAGCAGTACTTC | CASSQRRDRPVYEQYF
TRBJ2-5 | 14 | - | - | TRBV29-1 | TGCAGCGTTTCTTACGGGGGGCAGGGGGAGACCCAGTACTTC | CSVSYGGQGETQYF